Listed below are T cell receptor beta chains from one sample, sequenced in a study of T-cell reconstitution after alpha-beta-depleted transplantation in children. MiXCR was run by TCRdb on the PCR reads, yielding one entry per CDR3 protein. This sample has more than 120,000 distinct CDR3 sequences, with roughly 8.8% found just once. Sequenced here: PBMCs, mostly from graft donor cells, sampled 180 days after TCRalphabeta/CD19-depleted stem cell transplant. Source of these receptors: a female patient aged 2-9 years who had a stem cell transplant for congenital amegakaryocytic thrombocytopenia, so the T cells may come from the graft donor. The CDR3 runs from the conserved cysteine through the conserved F or W. Fields, in order: D gene, CDR3 length, J gene, clone size, V gene, CDR3 DNA, CDR3 protein. D genes are given only for firm matches. Clone size appears in some rows only: once, few, many, or a class for an expanded clone.

-	14	TRBJ1-1	-	TRBV12-3/TRBV12-4	TGTGCCAGCAGTTTATCGGTACTGAACACTGAAGCTTTCTTT	CASSLSVLNTEAFF
-	16	TRBJ1-2	many	TRBV10-3	TGTGCCACCGGCAGGGACGGGTCGTTACTTAACTATGGCTACACCTTC	CATGRDGSLLNYGYTF
TRBD2	14	TRBJ2-7	many	TRBV20-1	TGCAGTGCTAGCTGGCTAGCGGGGATCTACGAGCAGTACTTC	CSASWLAGIYEQYF
TRBD1	13	TRBJ1-1	few	TRBV5-1	TGCGCCAGCAGCTGGGACAGCGACACTGAAGCTTTCTTT	CASSWDSDTEAFF
-	13	TRBJ1-1	few	TRBV30	TGTGCCTGGAACGCAGCTATGAACACTGAAGCTTTCTTT	CAWNAAMNTEAFF
-	15	TRBJ2-7	many	TRBV5-1	TGCGCCAGCAGCTTGGCCGACGAGGGTTGGTACGAGCAGTACTTC	CASSLADEGWYEQYF
TRBD1	14	TRBJ1-4	many	TRBV7-2	TGTGCCAGCAGCTGGGACAGTTCCAATGAAAAACTGTTTTTT	CASSWDSSNEKLFF
TRBD2	15	TRBJ2-1	-	TRBV7-3	TGTGCCAGCAGCACCCAAATGGGGGGGTTTAATGAGCAGTTCTTC	CASSTQMGGFNEQFF
-	17	TRBJ1-5	-	TRBV7-8	TGTGCCAGCGCCCGGGGGACATCGGACGTTAGCAATCAGCCCCAGCATTTT	CASARGTSDVSNQPQHF
TRBD1	14	TRBJ2-7	few	TRBV7-8	TGTGCCAGCAGCTTACAGACAGGGGCCTACGAGCAGTACTTC	CASSLQTGAYEQYF
-	15	TRBJ2-1	many	TRBV9	TGTGCCAGCAGCGTAGAGGGCATACCCTACAATGAGCAGTTCTTC	CASSVEGIPYNEQFF
TRBD1	13	TRBJ2-7	many	TRBV20-1	TGCAGTGCTAGCAAGGACAGGGCTTACGAGCAGTACTTC	CSASKDRAYEQYF
-	13	TRBJ2-2	-	TRBV5-5	TGTGCCAGCGGCCCAGGGGGGACCGGGGAGCTGTTTTTT	CASGPGGTGELFF
TRBD2	14	TRBJ2-1	many	TRBV29-1	TGCAGCGTGGAGACTAGCGGGGGTTACAATGAGCAGTTCTTC	CSVETSGGYNEQFF
-	11	TRBJ2-7	many	TRBV6-5	TGTGCCAGCAGTCACGATAACGAGCAGTACTTC	CASSHDNEQYF
TRBD1	15	TRBJ1-2	few	TRBV30	TGTGCCTGGAGTTGGCGGACAGGATCCCACTATGGCTACACCTTC	CAWSWRTGSHYGYTF
-	14	TRBJ1-1	few	TRBV6-5	TGTGCCAGCAATTACTGGCAGGAAAACACTGAAGCTTTCTTT	CASNYWQENTEAFF
-	18	TRBJ1-5	many	TRBV27	TGTGCCAGCCAACCCGACCCGACAGGCGTTTATAGCAATCAGCCCCAGCATTTT	CASQPDPTGVYSNQPQHF
TRBD2	19	TRBJ2-3	-	TRBV7-8	TGTGCCAGCACACCAGCCCCTACTAGCGGATCTACTAGCACAGATACGCAGTATTTT	CASTPAPTSGSTSTDTQYF
-	15	TRBJ1-2	many	TRBV28	TGTGCCAGCAGGCGGAGAGAGGGTGGGAGAGGCGGCTACACCTTC	CASRRREGGRGGYTF
-	15	TRBJ2-1	many	TRBV7-2	TGTGCCAGCAGCTTAGCGATAGTTTCCTACAATGAGCAGTTCTTC	CASSLAIVSYNEQFF
-	14	TRBJ1-1	many	TRBV6-5	TGTGCCAGCAGTTACTCGATAGGGGACACTGAAGCTTTCTTT	CASSYSIGDTEAFF
-	12	TRBJ2-1	few	TRBV7-8	TGTGCCAGCAGCTTAAACCTCAATGAGCAGTTCTTC	CASSLNLNEQFF
TRBD2	19	TRBJ2-3	few	TRBV3-1	TGTGCCAGCAGCCAGACGGGACTAGCGGGAGGCCCGTCCACAGATACGCAGTATTTT	CASSQTGLAGGPSTDTQYF
-	14	TRBJ2-7	-	TRBV20-1	TGCAGTGCCGGACGGGAGTGGAGCTCCTACGAGCAGTACTTC	CSAGREWSSYEQYF
TRBD2	17	TRBJ2-3	many	TRBV20-1	TGCAGTGCTGCAGGGCGTGGGACTAGCGAGGAGGGAGATACGCAGTATTTT	CSAAGRGTSEEGDTQYF
TRBD2	17	TRBJ2-2	few	TRBV25-1	TGTGCCAGCAGTGCCCAAGGTCTAGCGGGAGGAAGCGGGGAGCTGTTTTTT	CASSAQGLAGGSGELFF
-	16	TRBJ2-1	-	TRBV18	TGTGCCAGCTCACCACCCGCGCTGAGCTCCTACAATCAGCAGTTCTTC	CASSPPALSSYNQQFF
-	13	TRBJ1-1	many	TRBV10-3	TGTGCCACCTATCGACAGCCGAACACTGAAGCTTTCTTT	CATYRQPNTEAFF
-	12	TRBJ2-1	many	TRBV20-1	TGCAGTGCTAGTAAGGCCTACAATGAGCAGTTCTTC	CSASKAYNEQFF
-	12	TRBJ1-2	-	TRBV20-1	TGCAGTGCTCAGCTTTCTGACTATGGCTACACCTTC	CSAQLSDYGYTF
-	12	TRBJ2-7	many	TRBV20-1	TGCAGTGCTAGGGGACACTCCTACGAGCAGTACTTC	CSARGHSYEQYF
-	16	TRBJ2-3	many	TRBV24-1	TGTGCCACCAGTGATTCCGGCCCCTGGGCGACAGATACGCAGTATTTT	CATSDSGPWATDTQYF
-	12	TRBJ2-2	many	TRBV7-8	TGTGCCAGCAGCGGATTAGCCGGGGAGCTGTTTTTT	CASSGLAGELFF
TRBD1	12	TRBJ1-1	few	TRBV20-1	TGCAGTGCTAGACAGGGGGACACTGAAGCTTTCTTT	CSARQGDTEAFF
TRBD1	15	TRBJ2-5	many	TRBV6-1	TGTGCCAGCACCCTCAGGGGGCTCGGCGGCGAGACCCAGTACTTC	CASTLRGLGGETQYF
TRBD1	14	TRBJ2-7	many	TRBV20-1	TGCAGTGCTAACACAGGGGCCCTTCCGTACGAGCAGTACTTC	CSANTGALPYEQYF
-	13	TRBJ1-1	many	TRBV10-3	TGTGCCATCAGTGGACGGGAGAACACTGAAGCTTTCTTT	CAISGRENTEAFF
TRBD1	15	TRBJ2-7	many	TRBV10-3	TGTGCCATCAGTCCTTGGGACAGGGGTGCCTACGAGCAGTACTTC	CAISPWDRGAYEQYF
-	11	TRBJ2-1	many	TRBV18	TGTGCCAGCTCACCAGGGGATGAGCAGTTCTTC	CASSPGDEQFF
-	16	TRBJ2-6	few	TRBV13	TGTGCCAGCAGCTTAGTGGGGGAAGCTGGGGCCAACGTCCTGACTTTC	CASSLVGEAGANVLTF
TRBD2	17	TRBJ2-3	many	TRBV28	TGTGCCAGCAGTTCCCTGCCGGGGGGAAGGAGCACAGATACGCAGTATTTT	CASSSLPGGRSTDTQYF
-	13	TRBJ2-7	many	TRBV28	TGTGCCAGCAGTTTACCCCCGCCCTACGAGCAGTACTTC	CASSLPPPYEQYF
TRBD2	15	TRBJ2-5	few	TRBV7-9	TGTGCCAGCAGCTTAGCCCCTAGCGGGAGTGAGACCCAGTACTTC	CASSLAPSGSETQYF
-	13	TRBJ1-2	-	TRBV20-1	TGCAGTGCTAGAGGGACACGAAACTATGGCTACACCTTC	CSARGTRNYGYTF
-	15	TRBJ1-3	many	TRBV28	TGTGCCAGCAGTCCTCTCGTGCTCTCTGGAAACACCATATATTTT	CASSPLVLSGNTIYF
TRBD1	15	TRBJ1-4	-	TRBV10-3	TGTGCCATCGGTTCCGAGGGGGCGCATGATGAAAAACTGTTTTTT	CAIGSEGAHDEKLFF
TRBD1	14	TRBJ2-7	many	TRBV20-1	TGCAGTGCTAGGGCCTCTGGGACAGCCTACGAGCAGTACTTC	CSARASGTAYEQYF
-	14	TRBJ2-1	many	TRBV7-7	TGTGCCAGCAGCTTAGGTCCGGGTTACAATGAGCAGTTCTTC	CASSLGPGYNEQFF
-	14	TRBJ2-7	many	TRBV7-2	TGTGCCAGCAGCGTGGTCTCGGGGCGGTACGAGCAGTACTTC	CASSVVSGRYEQYF